The TCR beta chain under discussion was sequenced for a study of blood T cell repertoires in COVID-19 (dated by TCRdb to 2019 to 2021). Regarding the research as a whole: Samples from collaborators originated in the United States, Italy and Spain and spanned both the acute and convalescent phases of COVID-19. The material from the prospective study consisted of cDNA or gDNA derived from T cells, B-cell-depleted T cells, or PBMCs. Deeply sampled blood TCRbeta repertoires from subjects exposed to, actively infected with, or recovered from COVID-19 were included in the dataset. A de-identified subject ID, COVID-19 status, age in years and sex were almost always included in the sample metadata. The repertoires were released in a freely available public database meant as a resource for research on the immune response to SARS-CoV-2. HLA class I and class II types, where available, came from metadata supplied by the sample provider rather than from assay-based typing. The samples were drawn from two sources: the first 160 participants of the ongoing ImmuneRACE study, and 1,000 to 1,500 subjects contributed by 6 global collaborators.

Broader findings and caveats from the paper: The amount of clinical and demographic metadata varied by source and participant and was provided uncurated.

In the prospective study, participants were 18 to 89 years old, resided in about two dozen geographic areas of the United States, and were enrolled through a virtual design. In the prospective study, participants were assigned to cohorts based on the clinical history participants reported in a screening survey and a study questionnaire. Recovered participants in ImmuneRACE Cohort 3 were defined as having two consecutive negative NP/OP PCR tests, clearance from a healthcare professional, or resolution of symptoms. Mobile phlebotomists in the prospective study collected whole blood, serum and a nasopharyngeal or oropharyngeal swab from every participant. Additional blood draws and questionnaires over an approximately 2-month period could optionally be provided by prospective study participants. Prospective study blood samples were shipped either frozen or at room temperature before DNA extraction.

Notes on this clone: There is no known antigen for this receptor. Base-call qualities are not available, and no considerably larger clone is one nucleotide away.

TCRbeta CDR3 regions were amplified from genomic DNA by means of the immunoSEQ Assay, a bias-controlled multiplex PCR. The study's own analysis went as follows. Within the assay, amplification of reference gene primers was used to estimate how many nucleated cells each sample contained. To quantify the absolute abundance of each unique TCRbeta CDR3 rearrangement, sequence reads were collapsed and filtered. For each sample, productive Simpson clonality was calculated as the square root of Simpson's diversity index over productive rearrangements. TCRdb carries this immuneACCESS record with in-frame sequences only. Its versions omit some clonotypes, under half of them owing to an unresolved V gene in the studies checked, with the rest unexplained. For V, J and clone size, that table is used; D and trimming come from the DNA. This sample holds fewer than 500,000 clones; 87% were observed only once. The ten most abundant clones make up around 0.64% of the sample.

The receptor comes from a woman aged 18-35 years who had recovered from COVID-19. Input material: PBMCs or T cells enriched from blood (not recorded which).

The DNA sequence reads TGTGCCAGCAGCTCAGACAGGGGGACAGATACGCAGTATTTT. The encoded protein is CASSSDRGTDTQYF. The chain uses TRBV11-2 and TRBJ2-3; the junction holds 9 bases that match TRBD1. The germline V end is reduced by 4 bases and the J end by 3 bases; junction bases left unmatched: 2. CDR1 and CDR2 (SGHAT, FQNNGV) derive from the germline V gene. There are 14 amino acids in the CDR3, from cysteine to phenylalanine inclusive. The kept DNA is CDR3 alone, 42 bases in frame from the first base.